What follows describes a single T cell receptor beta chain. As yet, its antigen is unknown. The record originates from a study of cytomegalovirus exposure and HLA in healthy donors. The study, taken as a whole, reports: Later analysis revealed greater clonal expansion in HLA-associated TCR beta chains than in equally common others.

The PCR used 60 Vbeta and 13 Jbeta primers. This table comes from immunoSEQ multiplex PCR, and its TCRdb copy is limited to in-frame clones, with some not included. The sample includes about 160,000 clones, around 84% of them seen just once. Trimming took 4 bases from V and 7 from J; bases not matched to a gene: 12. Germline V gene lookup returns CDR1 SGHRS and CDR2 YFSETQ. The CDR3 is 15 amino acids. The sample consisted of PBMCs. The V gene is TRBV5-1, the J gene TRBJ1-2, with 8 bases lining up with TRBD1. This clonotype was obtained from a woman in her thirties or forties in good health and CMV-seronegative. CDR3 in DNA: TGCGCCAGCAGCGACAGGGGTGTAGGCGCCTTTGGCTACACCTTC. Translating it yields CASSDRGVGAFGYTF. Together with reference TRBV5-1 and TRBJ1-2, the CDR3 gives the full variable domain: KAGVTQTPRYLIKTRGQQVTLSCSPISGHRSVSWYQQTPGQGLQFLFEYFSETQRNKGNFPGRFSGRQFSNSRSEMNVSTLELGDSALYLCASSDRGVGAFGYTFGSGTRLTVV.